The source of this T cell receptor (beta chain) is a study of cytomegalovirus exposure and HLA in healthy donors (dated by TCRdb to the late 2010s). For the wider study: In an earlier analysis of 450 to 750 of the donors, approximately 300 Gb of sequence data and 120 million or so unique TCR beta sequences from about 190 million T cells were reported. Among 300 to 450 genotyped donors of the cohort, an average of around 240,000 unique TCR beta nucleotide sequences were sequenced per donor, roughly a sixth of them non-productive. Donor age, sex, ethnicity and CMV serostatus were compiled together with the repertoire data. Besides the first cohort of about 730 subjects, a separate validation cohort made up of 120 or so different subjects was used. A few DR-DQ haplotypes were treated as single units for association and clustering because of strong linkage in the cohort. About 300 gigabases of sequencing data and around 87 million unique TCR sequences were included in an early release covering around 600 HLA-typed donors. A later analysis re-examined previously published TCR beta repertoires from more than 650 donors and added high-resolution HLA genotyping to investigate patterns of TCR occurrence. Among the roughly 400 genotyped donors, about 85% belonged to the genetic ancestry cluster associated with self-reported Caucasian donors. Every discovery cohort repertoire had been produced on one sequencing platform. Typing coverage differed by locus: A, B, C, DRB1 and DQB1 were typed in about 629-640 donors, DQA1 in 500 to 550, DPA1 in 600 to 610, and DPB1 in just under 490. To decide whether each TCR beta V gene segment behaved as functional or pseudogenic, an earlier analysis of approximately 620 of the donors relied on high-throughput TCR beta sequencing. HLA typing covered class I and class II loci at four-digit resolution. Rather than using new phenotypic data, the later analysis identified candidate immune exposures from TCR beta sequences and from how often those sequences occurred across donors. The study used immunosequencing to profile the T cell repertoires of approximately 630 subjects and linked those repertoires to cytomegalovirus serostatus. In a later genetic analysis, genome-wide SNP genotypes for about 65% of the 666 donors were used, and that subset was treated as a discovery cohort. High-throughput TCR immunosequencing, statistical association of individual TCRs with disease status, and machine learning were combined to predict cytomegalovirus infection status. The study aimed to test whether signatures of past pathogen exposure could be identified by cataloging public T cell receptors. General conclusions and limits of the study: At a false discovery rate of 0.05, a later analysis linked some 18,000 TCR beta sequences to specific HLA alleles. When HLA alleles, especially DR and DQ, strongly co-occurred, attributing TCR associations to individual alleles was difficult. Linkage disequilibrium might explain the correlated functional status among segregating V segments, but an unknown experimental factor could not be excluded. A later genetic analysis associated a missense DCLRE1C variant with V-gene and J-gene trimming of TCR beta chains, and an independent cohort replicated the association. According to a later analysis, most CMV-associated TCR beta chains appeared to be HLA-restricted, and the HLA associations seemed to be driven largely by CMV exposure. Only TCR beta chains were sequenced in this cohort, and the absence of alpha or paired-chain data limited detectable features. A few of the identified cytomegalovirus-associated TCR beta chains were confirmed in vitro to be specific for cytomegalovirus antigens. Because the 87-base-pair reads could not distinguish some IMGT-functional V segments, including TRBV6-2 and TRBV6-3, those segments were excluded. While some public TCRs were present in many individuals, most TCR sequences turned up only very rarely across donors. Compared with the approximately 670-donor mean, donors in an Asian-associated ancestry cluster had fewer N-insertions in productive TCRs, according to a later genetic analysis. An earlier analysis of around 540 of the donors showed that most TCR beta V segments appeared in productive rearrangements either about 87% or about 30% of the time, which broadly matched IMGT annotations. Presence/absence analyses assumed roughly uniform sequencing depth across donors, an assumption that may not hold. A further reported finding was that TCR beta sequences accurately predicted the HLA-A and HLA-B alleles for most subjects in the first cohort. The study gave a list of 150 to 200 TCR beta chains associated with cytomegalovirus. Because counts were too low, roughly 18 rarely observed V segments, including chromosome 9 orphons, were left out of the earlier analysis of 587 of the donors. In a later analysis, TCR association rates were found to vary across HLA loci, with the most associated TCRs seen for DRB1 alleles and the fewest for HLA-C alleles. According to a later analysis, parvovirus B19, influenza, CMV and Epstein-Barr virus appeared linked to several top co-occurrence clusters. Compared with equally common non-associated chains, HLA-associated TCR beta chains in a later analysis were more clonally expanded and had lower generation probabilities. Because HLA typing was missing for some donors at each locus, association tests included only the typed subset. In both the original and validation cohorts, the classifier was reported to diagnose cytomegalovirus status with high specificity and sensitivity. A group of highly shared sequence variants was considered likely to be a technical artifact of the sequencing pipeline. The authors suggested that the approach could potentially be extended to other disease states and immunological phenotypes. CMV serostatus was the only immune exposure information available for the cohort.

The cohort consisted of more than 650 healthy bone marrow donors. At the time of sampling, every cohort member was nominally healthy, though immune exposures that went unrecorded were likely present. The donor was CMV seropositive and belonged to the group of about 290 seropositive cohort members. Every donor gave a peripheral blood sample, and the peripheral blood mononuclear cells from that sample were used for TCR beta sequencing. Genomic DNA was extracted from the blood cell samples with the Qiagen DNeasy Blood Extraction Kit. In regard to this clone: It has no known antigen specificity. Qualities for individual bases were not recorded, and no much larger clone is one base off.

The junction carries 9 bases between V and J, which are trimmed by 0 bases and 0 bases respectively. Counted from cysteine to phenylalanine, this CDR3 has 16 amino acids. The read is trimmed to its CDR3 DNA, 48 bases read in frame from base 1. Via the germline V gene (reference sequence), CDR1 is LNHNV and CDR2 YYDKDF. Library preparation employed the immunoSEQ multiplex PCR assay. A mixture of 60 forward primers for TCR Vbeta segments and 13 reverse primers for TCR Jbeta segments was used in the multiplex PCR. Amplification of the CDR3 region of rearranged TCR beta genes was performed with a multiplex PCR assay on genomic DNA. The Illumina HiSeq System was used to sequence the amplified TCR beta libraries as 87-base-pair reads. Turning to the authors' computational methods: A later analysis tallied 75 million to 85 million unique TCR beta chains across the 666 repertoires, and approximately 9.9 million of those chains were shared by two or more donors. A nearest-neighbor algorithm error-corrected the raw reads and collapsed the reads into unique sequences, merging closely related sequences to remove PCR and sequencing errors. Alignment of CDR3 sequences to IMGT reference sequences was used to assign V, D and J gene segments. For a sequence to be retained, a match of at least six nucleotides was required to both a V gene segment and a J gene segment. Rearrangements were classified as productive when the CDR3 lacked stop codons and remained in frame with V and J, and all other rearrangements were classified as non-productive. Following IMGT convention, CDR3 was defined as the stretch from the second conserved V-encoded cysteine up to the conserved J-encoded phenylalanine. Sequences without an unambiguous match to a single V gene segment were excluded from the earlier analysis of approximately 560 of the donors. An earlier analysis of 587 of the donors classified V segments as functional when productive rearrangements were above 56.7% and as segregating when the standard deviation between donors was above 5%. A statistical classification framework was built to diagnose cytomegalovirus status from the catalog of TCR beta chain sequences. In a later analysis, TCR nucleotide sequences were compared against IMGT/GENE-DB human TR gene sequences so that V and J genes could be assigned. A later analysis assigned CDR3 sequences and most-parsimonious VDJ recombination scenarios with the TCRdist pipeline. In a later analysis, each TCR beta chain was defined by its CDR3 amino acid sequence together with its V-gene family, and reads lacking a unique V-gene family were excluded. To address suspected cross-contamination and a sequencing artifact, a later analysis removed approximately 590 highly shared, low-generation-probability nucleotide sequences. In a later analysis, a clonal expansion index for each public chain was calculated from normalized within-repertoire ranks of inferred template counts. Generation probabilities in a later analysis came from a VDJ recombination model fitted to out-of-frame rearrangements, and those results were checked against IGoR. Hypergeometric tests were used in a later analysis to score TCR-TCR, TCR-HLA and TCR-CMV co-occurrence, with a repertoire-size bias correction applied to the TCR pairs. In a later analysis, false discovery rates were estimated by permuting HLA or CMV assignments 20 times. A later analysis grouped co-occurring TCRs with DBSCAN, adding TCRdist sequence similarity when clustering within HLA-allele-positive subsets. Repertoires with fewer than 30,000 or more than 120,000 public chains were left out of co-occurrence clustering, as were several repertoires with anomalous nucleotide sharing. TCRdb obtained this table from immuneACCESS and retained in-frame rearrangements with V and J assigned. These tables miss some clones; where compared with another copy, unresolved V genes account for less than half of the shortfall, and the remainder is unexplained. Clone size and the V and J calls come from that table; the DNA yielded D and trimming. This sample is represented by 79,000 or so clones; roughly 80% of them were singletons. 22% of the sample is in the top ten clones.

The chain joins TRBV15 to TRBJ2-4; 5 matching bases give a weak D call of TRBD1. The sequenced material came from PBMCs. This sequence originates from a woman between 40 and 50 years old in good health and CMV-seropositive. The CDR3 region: CATSRDVGLAKNIQYF. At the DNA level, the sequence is TGTGCCACCAGCAGAGATGTGGGGCTAGCCAAAAACATTCAGTACTTC.